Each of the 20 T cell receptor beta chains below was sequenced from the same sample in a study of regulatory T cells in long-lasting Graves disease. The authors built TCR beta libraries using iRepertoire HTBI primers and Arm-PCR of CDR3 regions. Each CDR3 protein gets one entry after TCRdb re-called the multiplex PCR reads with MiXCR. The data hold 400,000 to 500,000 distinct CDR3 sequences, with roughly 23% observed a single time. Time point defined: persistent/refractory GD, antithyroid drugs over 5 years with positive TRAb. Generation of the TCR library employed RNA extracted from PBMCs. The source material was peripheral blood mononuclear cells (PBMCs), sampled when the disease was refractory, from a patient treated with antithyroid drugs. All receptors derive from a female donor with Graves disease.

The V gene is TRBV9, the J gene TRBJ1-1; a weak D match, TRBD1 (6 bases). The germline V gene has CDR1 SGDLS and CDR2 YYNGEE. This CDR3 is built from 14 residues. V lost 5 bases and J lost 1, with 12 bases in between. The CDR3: CASSETGQNTEAFF. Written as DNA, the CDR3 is TGTGCCAGCAGTGAAACGGGACAGAACACTGAAGCTTTCTTT.

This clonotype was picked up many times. For the CDR3, the DNA is TGTGCCAGCAGTGTGGGGGCCAACACTGAAGCTTTCTTT. Amino acid sequence: CASSVGANTEAFF. The chain joins TRBV2 to TRBJ1-1, with D possibly being TRBD1 (6 bases). V gave up 4 bases and J gave up 2 bases, with 8 bases separating them. CDR3 length equals 13 residues. Germline CDR1 reads SNHLY; CDR2 reads FYNNEI.

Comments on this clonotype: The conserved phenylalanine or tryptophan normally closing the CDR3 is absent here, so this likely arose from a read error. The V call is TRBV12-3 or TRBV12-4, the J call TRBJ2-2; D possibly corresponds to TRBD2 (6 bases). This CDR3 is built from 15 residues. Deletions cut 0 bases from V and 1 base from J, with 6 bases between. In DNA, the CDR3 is TGTGCCAGCAGTTTAGCTAGCGGGAACACCGGGGAGCTGTTTCTT. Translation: CASSLASGNTGELFL.

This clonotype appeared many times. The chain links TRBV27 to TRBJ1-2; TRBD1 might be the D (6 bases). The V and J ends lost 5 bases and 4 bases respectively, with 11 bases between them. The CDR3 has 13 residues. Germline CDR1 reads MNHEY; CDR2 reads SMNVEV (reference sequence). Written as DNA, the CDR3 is TGTGCCAGCAGTGCAGGGGCCATCTATGGCTACACCTTC. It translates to CASSAGAIYGYTF.

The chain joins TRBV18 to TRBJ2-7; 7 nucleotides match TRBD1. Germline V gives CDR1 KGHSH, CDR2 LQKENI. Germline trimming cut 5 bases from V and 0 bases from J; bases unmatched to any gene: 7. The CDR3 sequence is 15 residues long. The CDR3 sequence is CASSTGTVRSYEQYF. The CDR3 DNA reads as TGTGCCAGCTCAACTGGGACAGTACGCTCCTACGAGCAGTACTTC.

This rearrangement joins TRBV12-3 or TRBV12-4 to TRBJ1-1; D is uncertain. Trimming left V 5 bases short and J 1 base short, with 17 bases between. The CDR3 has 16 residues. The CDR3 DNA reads TGTGCCAGCAGTAGAAGATCGACCCGAAAGAACACTGAAGCTTTCTTT. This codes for CASSRRSTRKNTEAFF.

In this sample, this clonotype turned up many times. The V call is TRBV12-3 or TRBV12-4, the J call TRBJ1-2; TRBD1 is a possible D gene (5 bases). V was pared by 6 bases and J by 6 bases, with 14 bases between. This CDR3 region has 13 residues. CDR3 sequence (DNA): TGTGCCAGCAGAGGGACGTCGGTGGATGGCTACACCTTC. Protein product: CASRGTSVDGYTF.

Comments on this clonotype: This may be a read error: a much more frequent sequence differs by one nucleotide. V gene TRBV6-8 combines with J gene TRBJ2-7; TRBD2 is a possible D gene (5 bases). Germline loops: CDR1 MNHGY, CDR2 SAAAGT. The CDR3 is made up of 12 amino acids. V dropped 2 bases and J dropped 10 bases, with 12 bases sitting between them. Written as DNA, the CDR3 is TGTGCCAGCAGTTACGGCGCTGGGAGTCAGTACTTC. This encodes CASSYGAGSQYF.

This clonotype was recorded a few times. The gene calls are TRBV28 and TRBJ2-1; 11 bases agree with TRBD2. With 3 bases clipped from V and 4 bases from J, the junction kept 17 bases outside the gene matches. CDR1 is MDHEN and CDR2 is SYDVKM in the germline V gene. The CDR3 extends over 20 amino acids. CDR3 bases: TGTGCCAGCAGTTTTATAAACCCCGTAGCCGGGACTAGCGGATACAATGAGCAGTTCTTC. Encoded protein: CASSFINPVAGTSGYNEQFF.

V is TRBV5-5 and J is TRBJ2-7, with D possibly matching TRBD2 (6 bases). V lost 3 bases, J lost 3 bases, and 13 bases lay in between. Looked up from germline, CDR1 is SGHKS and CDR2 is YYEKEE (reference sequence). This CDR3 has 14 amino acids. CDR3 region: CASSSHAGNYEQYF. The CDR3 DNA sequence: TGTGCCAGCAGCTCCCACGCGGGGAACTACGAGCAGTACTTC.

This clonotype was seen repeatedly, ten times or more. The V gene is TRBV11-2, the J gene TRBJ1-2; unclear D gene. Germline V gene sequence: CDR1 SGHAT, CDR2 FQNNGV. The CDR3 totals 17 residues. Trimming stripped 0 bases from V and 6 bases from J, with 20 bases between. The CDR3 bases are TGTGCCAGCAGCTTAGATCGGAGGGCTTATACTATCGATGGCTACACCTTC. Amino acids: CASSLDRRAYTIDGYTF.

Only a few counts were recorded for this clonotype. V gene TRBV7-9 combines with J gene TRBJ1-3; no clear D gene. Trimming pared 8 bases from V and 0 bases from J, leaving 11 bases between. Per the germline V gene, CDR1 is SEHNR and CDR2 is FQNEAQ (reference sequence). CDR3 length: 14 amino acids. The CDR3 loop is CASADNGSGNTIYF. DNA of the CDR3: TGTGCCAGCGCCGACAACGGCTCTGGAAACACCATATATTTT.

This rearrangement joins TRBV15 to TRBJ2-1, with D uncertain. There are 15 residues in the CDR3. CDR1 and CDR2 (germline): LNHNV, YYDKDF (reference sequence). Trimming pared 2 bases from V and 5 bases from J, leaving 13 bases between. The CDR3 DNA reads TGTGCCACCAGCAGAAAGGGCCGCCACAACAATGAGCAGTTCTTC. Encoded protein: CATSRKGRHNNEQFF.

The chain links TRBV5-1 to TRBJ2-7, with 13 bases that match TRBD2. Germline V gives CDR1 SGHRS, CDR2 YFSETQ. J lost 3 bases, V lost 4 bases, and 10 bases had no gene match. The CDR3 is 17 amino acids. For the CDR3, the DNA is TGCGCCAGCAGCCAAATGGGACTAGCGGGACCCTACTACGAGCAGTACTTC. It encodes CASSQMGLAGPYYEQYF.

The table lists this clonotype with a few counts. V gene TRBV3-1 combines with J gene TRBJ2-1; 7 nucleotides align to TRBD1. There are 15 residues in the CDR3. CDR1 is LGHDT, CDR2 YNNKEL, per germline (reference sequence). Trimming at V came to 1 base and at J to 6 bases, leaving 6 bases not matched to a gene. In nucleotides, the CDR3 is TGTGCCAGCAGCCAAGCAGACAGGGTATTCAATGAGCAGTTCTTC. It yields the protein CASSQADRVFNEQFF.

CDR3 amino acids: CASSQMDSYEQYF. The CDR3 DNA follows: TGTGCCAGCAGCCAAATGGATTCCTACGAGCAGTACTTC. The V gene is TRBV4-2, the J gene TRBJ2-7; D gene unclear. The CDR3 is 13 residues long. The germline V and J ends were trimmed by 2 bases and 1 base, with 6 bases remaining between them. Germline CDR1 reads LGHNA; CDR2 reads YNFKEQ.

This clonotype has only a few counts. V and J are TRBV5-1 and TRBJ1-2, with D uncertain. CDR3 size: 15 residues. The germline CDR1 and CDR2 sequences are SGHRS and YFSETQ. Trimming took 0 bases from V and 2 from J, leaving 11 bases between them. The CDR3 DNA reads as TGCGCCAGCAGCTTGGATTGGACTCCGAACTATGGCTACACCTTC. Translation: CASSLDWTPNYGYTF.

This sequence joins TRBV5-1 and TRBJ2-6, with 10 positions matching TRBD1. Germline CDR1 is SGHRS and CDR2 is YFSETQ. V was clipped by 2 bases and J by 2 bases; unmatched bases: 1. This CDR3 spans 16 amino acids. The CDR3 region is CASSFDRGPGANVLTF. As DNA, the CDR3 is TGCGCCAGCAGCTTTGACAGGGGGCCTGGGGCCAACGTCCTGACTTTC. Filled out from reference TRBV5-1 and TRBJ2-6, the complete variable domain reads KAGVTQTPRYLIKTRGQQVTLSCSPISGHRSVSWYQQTPGQGLQFLFEYFSETQRNKGNFPGRFSGRQFSNSRSEMNVSTLELGDSALYLCASSFDRGPGANVLTFGAGSRLTVL.

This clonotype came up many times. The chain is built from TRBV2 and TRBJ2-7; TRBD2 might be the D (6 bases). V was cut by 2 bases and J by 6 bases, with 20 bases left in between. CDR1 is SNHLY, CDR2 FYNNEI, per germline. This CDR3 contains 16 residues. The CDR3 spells CASSETAGPSGREQYF. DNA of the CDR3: TGTGCCAGCAGTGAAACGGCGGGGCCAAGCGGGCGCGAGCAGTACTTC.

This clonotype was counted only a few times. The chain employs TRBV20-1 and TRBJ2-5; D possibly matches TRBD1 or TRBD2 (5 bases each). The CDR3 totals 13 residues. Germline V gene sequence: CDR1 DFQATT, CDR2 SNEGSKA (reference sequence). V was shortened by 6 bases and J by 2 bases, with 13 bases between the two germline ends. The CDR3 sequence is CSATGTWQETQYF. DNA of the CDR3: TGCAGTGCAACTGGGACCTGGCAAGAGACCCAGTACTTC.